This T cell receptor (beta chain) is from a study of beta chain features in type 1 diabetes. Sequencing targeted expressed TCRB transcripts, as all isolated RNA had been reverse transcribed. This table comes from immunoSEQ multiplex PCR, and its TCRdb copy is limited to in-frame clones, with some not included. This sample carries under 500,000 clones, about 29% of them seen once, and the ten largest clones take about 0.065%. Germline lookup yields CDR1 GTSNPN and CDR2 SVGIG (reference sequence). The length of the CDR3 is 13 residues. The junction had 3 bases not matched to a gene; V was cut back by 3 bases and J by 5 bases. This clone was counted only a few times. Other DNA sequences in this specimen translate into the identical CDR3.

Sequencing was performed on naive CD4+ T cells from blood. This receptor was obtained from a man in his late teens or twenties in good health. The rearrangement joins TRBV30 to TRBJ2-7; 11 bases agree with TRBD1. CDR3 sequence reads: CAWSRDRGNEQYF. CDR3 DNA: TGTGCCTGGAGCCGGGACAGGGGGAACGAGCAGTACTTC.